This entry lists 15 T cell receptor beta chains sequenced from one sample in a study of T cells in Graves' hyperthyroidism and ophthalmopathy. What was amplified from RNA transcripts were TCR beta CDR3 regions. The HTBI primer set was used in a first-round RT-PCR of the TCR CDR3. TCRdb used MiXCR to reprocess the multiplex PCR reads, holding one entry per CDR3 protein. The table has some 500,000 distinct CDR3 sequences, 15% to 20% seen once; the top ten hold about 29%. The specimen sequenced was blood. These receptors were taken from a young woman with Graves' ophthalmopathy.

The chain employs TRBV20-1 and TRBJ1-5; D is possibly TRBD1 (5 bases). The CDR3 consists of 13 residues. Looked up from germline, CDR1 is DFQATT and CDR2 is SNEGSKA (reference sequence). The V end lost 4 bases, the J end lost 1 base, and 8 bases lay between the germline ends. The CDR3 loop reads CSATGRSNQPQHF. CDR3 nucleotide sequence: TGCAGTGCTACAGGGAGAAGCAATCAGCCCCAGCATTTT.

This clonotype was found a few times. The V call is TRBV3-1, the J call TRBJ2-1; TRBD1 matches at 8 bases. Unmatched junction bases numbered 16, after V lost 6 bases and J lost 9 bases. Germline V gene sequence: CDR1 LGHDT, CDR2 YNNKEL (reference sequence). This CDR3 is built from 16 residues. CDR3 loop: CASSPLVGQGWTEQFF. The DNA of the CDR3 is TGTGCCAGCAGTCCGTTAGTTGGACAGGGCTGGACTGAGCAGTTCTTC.

This clonotype was recorded many times. The gene calls are TRBV12-3 or TRBV12-4 and TRBJ2-1, with D perhaps assigned TRBD1 or TRBD2 (5 bases each). The V end lost 6 bases, the J end lost 7 bases, and 19 bases lay between the germline ends. This CDR3 is 15 amino acids long. The CDR3 loop reads CASRPSFAWGNEQFF. CDR3 DNA: TGTGCCAGCAGACCATCATTTGCGTGGGGGAATGAGCAGTTCTTC.

This clonotype was counted many times. This chain joins TRBV20-1 and TRBJ1-1, with D perhaps TRBD1 (6 bases). The germline gives CDR1 DFQATT, CDR2 SNEGSKA (reference sequence). This CDR3 is built from 16 residues. The V end was cut by 3 bases, the J end by 3 bases, with 20 bases between. CDR3 region: CSARGTRPPYHTEAFF. The DNA of the CDR3 is TGCAGTGCTAGGGGGACACGTCCTCCCTACCACACTGAAGCTTTCTTT.

This clonotype has a handful of counts. The J gene is TRBJ2-3, the V gene TRBV12-3 or TRBV12-4; no clear D. This CDR3 has 13 residues. V lost 5 bases, J lost 2 bases, and 8 bases lay in between. For the CDR3, the DNA is TGTGCCAGCAGTCATCGAATCACAGATACGCAGTATTTT. Amino acids: CASSHRITDTQYF.

This clonotype was seen a handful of times. This chain links TRBV2 with TRBJ1-2; no reliable D call. Trimming pared 8 bases from V and 7 bases from J, leaving 11 bases between. The germline V gene has CDR1 SNHLY and CDR2 FYNNEI. The CDR3 covers 11 residues. CDR3 nucleotide sequence: TGTGCCAGCTCCCGAGAAGGTGGCTACACCTTC. Its translation is CASSREGGYTF.

This clonotype was recorded at least ten times. This sequence joins TRBV20-1 and TRBJ2-5; 9 nucleotides align to TRBD2. V lost 6 bases and J lost 8; bases outside the gene matches: 13. CDR1 is DFQATT, CDR2 SNEGSKA, per germline (reference sequence). This CDR3 spans 14 amino acids. This chain's CDR3 is CSAHIGLAGRTQYF. For the CDR3, the DNA is TGCAGTGCCCATATCGGGCTAGCGGGAAGAACCCAGTACTTC.

This clonotype was seen many times. The chain employs TRBV2 and TRBJ1-6, with 7 bases identical to TRBD1. The length of the CDR3 is 14 residues. Germline CDR1 and CDR2: SNHLY and FYNNEI. The trim removed 5 bases at V and 6 bases at J, leaving 4 bases unmatched. The CDR3 here is CASSLGQANSPLHF. The CDR3 DNA is TGTGCCAGCAGTTTAGGACAGGCTAATTCACCCCTCCACTTT.

In this sample, this clonotype turned up many times. This rearrangement joins TRBV11-3 to TRBJ2-1; either TRBD1 or TRBD2 may fit D (5 bases each). Between the trimmed V and J ends, which lost 4 bases and 6 bases, there was a span of 10 bases. Germline values: CDR1 SGHNT, CDR2 YENEEA. The CDR3 extends over 13 amino acids. The CDR3 region is CASSYEGPNEQFF. In nucleotides, the CDR3 is TGTGCCAGCAGCTATGAGGGGCCCAATGAGCAGTTCTTC.

On this clonotype: A read error may explain this, as a much larger clone is one base away. The rearrangement uses TRBV30 and TRBJ2-5; 9 positions match TRBD2. The V gene end was trimmed by 5 bases and the J gene end by 4 bases; junction bases not matched to a gene: 5. The CDR3 covers 13 residues. The germline V gene has CDR1 GTSNPN and CDR2 SVGIG (reference sequence). Here the CDR3 reads CAWGLARGETQYF. The CDR3 coding sequence is TGTGCCTGGGGACTAGCGAGAGGAGAGACCCAGTACTTC.

This clonotype was found many times. The chain uses TRBV20-1 and TRBJ1-6; a weak D match, TRBD1 (6 bases). The CDR3 is 18 amino acids. V gave up 3 bases and J gave up 0 bases, with 18 bases separating them. CDR1 is DFQATT and CDR2 is SNEGSKA in the germline V gene (reference sequence). The CDR3 DNA sequence: TGCAGTGCTAGTGTTCTGACAGGCTCTAGCTCCTATAATTCACCCCTCCACTTT. This gives the protein CSASVLTGSSSYNSPLHF.

This clonotype was counted once. Being one base from a much bigger clone, this may be a read error. This chain connects TRBV7-2 to TRBJ2-7; perhaps D is TRBD1 or TRBD2 (6 bases each). Germline lookup yields CDR1 SGHTA and CDR2 FQGNSA. CDR3 size: 16 residues. In DNA, the CDR3 is TGTGCCAGCAGCCCTATCCAGGCCGGGGGCTCCCACGAGCAGTACTTC. Amino acid sequence: CASSPIQAGGSHEQYF.

The chain is built from TRBV20-1 and TRBJ2-1; 8 bases fit TRBD2. The CDR3 runs 16 residues. Germline V gives CDR1 DFQATT, CDR2 SNEGSKA (reference sequence). J lost 7 bases, V lost 4 bases, and 15 bases had no gene match. The CDR3 here is CSAMVGGSSGINEQFF. CDR3 nucleotide sequence: TGCAGTGCTATGGTTGGCGGGAGTAGCGGGATTAATGAGCAGTTCTTC.

This chain uses TRBV4-3 with TRBJ2-1; D not certain. The CDR3 sequence is 16 residues long. Per germline, CDR1 LGHNA and CDR2 YSLEER. The germline V and J ends were trimmed by 1 base and 1 base, with 11 bases remaining between them. The CDR3 protein is CASSQVPGLSYNEQFF. The DNA of the CDR3 is TGCGCCAGCAGCCAAGTCCCCGGGTTATCCTACAATGAGCAGTTCTTC.

V is TRBV11-1 and J is TRBJ1-6, with 7 bases fitting TRBD1. V dropped 5 bases and J dropped 7; count of bases not matched to a gene: 11. The CDR3 contains 16 residues. The germline gives CDR1 SGHAT, CDR2 FQDESV (reference sequence). The CDR3: CASSPDRVSSNSPLHF. CDR3 nucleotides: TGTGCCAGCAGCCCCGACAGGGTGTCGAGCAATTCACCCCTCCACTTT.